This T cell receptor beta chain comes out of a study of lymphopenia after photon versus proton radiotherapy. The study, taken as a whole, reports: Better survival with proton therapy was suggested as possible, not demonstrated. Post-nadir diversity loss with photons came from oligoclonal expansion, particularly CD8+ Temra cells. Post-nadir TCR diversity decline inversely tracked overall survival among those who died.

The repertoire was sequenced with immunoSEQ multiplex PCR; TCRdb's copy has only in-frame clones and lacks some. The sample yields 55,000 to 70,000 clones, more than 75% seen once. This CDR3 has 14 residues. Trimming took 10 bases from V and 2 from J; bases not matched to a gene: 7. Germline V gene lookup returns CDR1 ENHRY and CDR2 SYGVKD. Notes on this clone: Its antigen is still unknown.

This chain links TRBV10-3 with TRBJ2-5, with 10 bases identical to TRBD1. This TCR derives from a man between 40 and 49 years old with gastric cancer. Specimen: peripheral blood, collected from a patient treated with photon-based radiotherapy. The CDR3 loop is CATRGTGEQETQYF. CDR3 in DNA: TGTGCCACGCGAGGGACAGGGGAACAAGAGACCCAGTACTTC.